These 11 T cell receptor beta chains were sequenced from one sample in a study of cytomegalovirus exposure and HLA in healthy donors. Amplification used 60 Vbeta primers and 13 Jbeta primers. Clones were read by immunoSEQ multiplex PCR, and TCRdb kept only the in-frame ones, dropping some. Of roughly 200,000 clones in the sample, more than 80% are singletons; the top ten hold roughly 0.65%. Sequencing was done on a sample of PBMCs. The receptors were sampled from a boy aged 10-17 years in good health and CMV-seronegative.

V is TRBV27 and J is TRBJ1-2, with a weak D call TRBD1 (6 bases). The CDR3 loop spans 13 amino acids. In germline, CDR1 is MNHEY, CDR2 SMNVEV (reference sequence). V lost 4 bases to trimming and J lost 4 bases, with 10 bases between them. In DNA, the CDR3 is TGTGCCAGCAGTTCCTGGGACACCTATGGCTACACCTTC. Its translation is CASSSWDTYGYTF.

V usage is TRBV5-1 and J usage is TRBJ2-7; a possible D gene is TRBD1 (5 bases). The V gene's germline CDR1 is SGHRS and CDR2 YFSETQ. This CDR3 comprises 14 residues. Deletions cut 2 bases from V and 3 bases from J, with 12 bases between. The CDR3 here is CASSLQVESYEQYF. The DNA of the CDR3 is TGCGCCAGCAGCTTACAGGTGGAGAGCTACGAGCAGTACTTC.

The chain combines TRBV30 with TRBJ2-6; D not resolved. The germline gives CDR1 GTSNPN, CDR2 SVGIG (reference sequence). The V gene lost 5 bases and the J gene lost 0 bases, with 5 bases spanning the gap. The CDR3 has 13 amino acids. Here the CDR3 DNA reads TGTGCCTGGGCGAACTCTGGGGCCAACGTCCTGACTTTC. Its translation: CAWANSGANVLTF.

The chain is built from TRBV11-1 and TRBJ2-4; a possible D gene is TRBD2 (6 bases). The CDR3 consists of 14 residues. V lost 2 bases to trimming and J lost 7 bases, with 12 bases between them. The germline CDR1 and CDR2 sequences are SGHAT and FQDESV (reference sequence). CDR3 in DNA: TGTGCCAGCAGCTTAACTCCGGCGGGGAACATTCAGTACTTC. Its protein is CASSLTPAGNIQYF.

V usage is TRBV13 and J usage is TRBJ1-2; D is unclear. The germline V gene has CDR1 PRHDT and CDR2 FYEKMQ (reference sequence). V was trimmed by 3 bases and J by 3 bases, leaving 8 bases between them. The CDR3 has 13 residues. For the CDR3, the DNA is TGTGCCAGCAGCTTTGGGCAGCACTATGGCTACACCTTC. Translated, it gives CASSFGQHYGYTF.

This clone occurred once. This chain links TRBV7-2 with TRBJ2-7; TRBD2 might be the D (6 bases). V shed 6 bases and J shed 6 bases, with 12 bases lying between them. The germline V gene encodes CDR1 SGHTA and CDR2 FQGNSA. This CDR3 has 12 residues. The CDR3 protein is CASRASESEQYF. The CDR3 DNA sequence: TGTGCCAGCAGGGCTAGCGAAAGCGAGCAGTACTTC.

The CDR3, as DNA: TGTGCCAGCAGCCAAGTGTTCAAGGGGCAGTTAGCGGGGGGCCCCCTGTCCTCCTACGAGCAGTACTTC. It specifies CASSQVFKGQLAGGPLSSYEQYF. The rearrangement links TRBV4-2 to TRBJ2-7; TRBD2 aligns across 10 bases. The CDR3 is made up of 23 amino acids. Germline CDR1 LGHNA, CDR2 YNFKEQ. The V segment lost 1 base and the J segment 0 bases; nucleotides outside the gene matches: 24.

This clone was seen a single time. In DNA form, the CDR3 reads TGTGCCAGCAGCGTAGAAGGACTAGCGGGAGATACGCAGTATTTT. Translation: CASSVEGLAGDTQYF. V is TRBV9 and J is TRBJ2-3; 11 bases match TRBD2. Germline V gene lookup returns CDR1 SGDLS and CDR2 YYNGEE. The CDR3 has 15 amino acids. Germline trimming cut 0 bases from V and 5 bases from J; bases unmatched to any gene: 2.

The V call is TRBV19, the J call TRBJ1-2; D is perhaps TRBD1 (5 bases). This CDR3 has 13 residues. Germline V gene sequence: CDR1 LNHDA, CDR2 SQIVND (reference sequence). The germline V and J ends were trimmed by 0 bases and 6 bases, with 8 bases remaining between them. The CDR3 here is CASSIEKGHGYTF. In DNA, the CDR3 is TGTGCCAGTAGTATAGAAAAGGGGCATGGCTACACCTTC.

The chain carries TRBV28 and TRBJ2-5; 8 bases match TRBD1. The V gene end was trimmed by 6 bases and the J gene end by 4 bases; junction bases not matched to a gene: 10. The CDR3 covers 15 residues. Germline CDR1 MDHEN, CDR2 SYDVKM. The CDR3 sequence is CASRTPGQEGETQYF. The DNA of the CDR3 is TGTGCCAGCAGAACACCGGGACAGGAGGGAGAGACCCAGTACTTC.

CDR3 DNA: TGTGCCAGCAGTTACCGAGATACGCAGTATTTT. Encoded protein: CASSYRDTQYF. This chain joins TRBV6-6 and TRBJ2-3; D gene ambiguous. The CDR3 is 11 amino acids. Trimming removed 2 bases from V and 5 bases from J, with 2 bases in between. Germline CDR1 is MNHNY and CDR2 is SVGAGI (reference sequence).